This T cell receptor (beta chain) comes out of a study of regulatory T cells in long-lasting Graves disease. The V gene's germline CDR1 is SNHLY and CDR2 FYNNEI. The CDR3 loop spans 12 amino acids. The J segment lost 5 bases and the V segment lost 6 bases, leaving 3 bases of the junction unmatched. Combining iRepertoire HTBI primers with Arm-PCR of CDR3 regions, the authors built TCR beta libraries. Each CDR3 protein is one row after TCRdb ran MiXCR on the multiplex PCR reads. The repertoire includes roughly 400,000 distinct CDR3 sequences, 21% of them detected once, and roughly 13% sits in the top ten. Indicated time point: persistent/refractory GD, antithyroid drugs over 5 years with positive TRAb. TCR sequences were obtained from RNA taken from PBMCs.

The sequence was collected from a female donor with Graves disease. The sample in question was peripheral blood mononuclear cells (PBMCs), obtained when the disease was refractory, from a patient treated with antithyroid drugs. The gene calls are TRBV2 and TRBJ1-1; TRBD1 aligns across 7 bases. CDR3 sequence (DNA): TGTGCCAGCAGAACAGGGGTGACTGAAGCTTTCTTT. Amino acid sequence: CASRTGVTEAFF.